This TCR beta chain stems from a study of cytomegalovirus exposure and HLA in healthy donors. General study results and limits: Testing in vitro showed a few CMV-associated chains specific for CMV antigens. Later analysis suggested links between common viral pathogens and several top significant clusters.

V was clipped by 5 bases and J by 0 bases, with 11 bases between them. The CDR3 has 14 residues. Germline V gives CDR1 SGHVS, CDR2 FQNEAQ. Each donor was healthy, and each was a bone marrow donor. The donors, nominally healthy at sampling, likely had unrecorded immune exposures. PCR involved 60 Vbeta and 13 Jbeta primers. Sequencing used immunoSEQ multiplex PCR; TCRdb keeps in-frame clones, though not all of them. The sample yields tens of thousands of clones, roughly 77% seen once. Turning to this clone: Antigen: not known.

The sequenced material came from PBMCs. This TCR was recovered from a woman aged 40 to 49 in good health and CMV-seropositive. This chain links TRBV7-8 with TRBJ2-7; D not resolved. The DNA for the CDR3 is TGTGCCAGCAGCCCCAGTGGTGTCTCCTACGAGCAGTACTTC. Translating gives CASSPSGVSYEQYF. The full variable domain, its missing parts supplied by reference TRBV7-8 and TRBJ2-7, is GAGVSQSPRYKVAKRGQDVALRCDPISGHVSLFWYQQALGQGPEFLTYFQNEAQLDKSGLPSDRFFAERPEGSVSTLKIQRTQQEDSAVYLCASSPSGVSYEQYFGPGTRLTVT.